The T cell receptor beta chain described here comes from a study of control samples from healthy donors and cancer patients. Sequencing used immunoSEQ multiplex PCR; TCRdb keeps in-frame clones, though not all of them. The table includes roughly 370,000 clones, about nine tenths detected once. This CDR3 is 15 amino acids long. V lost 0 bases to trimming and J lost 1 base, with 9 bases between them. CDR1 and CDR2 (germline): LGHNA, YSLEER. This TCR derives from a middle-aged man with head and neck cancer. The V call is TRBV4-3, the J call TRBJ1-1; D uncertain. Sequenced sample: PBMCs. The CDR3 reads CASSQDAGSNTEAFF. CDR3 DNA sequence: TGCGCCAGCAGCCAAGATGCGGGGTCGAACACTGAAGCTTTCTTT.